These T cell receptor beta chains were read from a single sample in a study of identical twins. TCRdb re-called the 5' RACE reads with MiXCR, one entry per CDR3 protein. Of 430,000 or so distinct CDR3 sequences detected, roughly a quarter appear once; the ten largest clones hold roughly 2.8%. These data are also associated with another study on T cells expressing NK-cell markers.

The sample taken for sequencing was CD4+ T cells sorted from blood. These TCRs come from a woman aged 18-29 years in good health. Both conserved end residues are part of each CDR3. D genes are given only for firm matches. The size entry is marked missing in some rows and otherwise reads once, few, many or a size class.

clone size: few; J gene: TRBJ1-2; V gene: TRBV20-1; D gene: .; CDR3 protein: CSAHGQRAPLYGYTF; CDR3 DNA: TGCAGTGCCCACGGTCAACGGGCGCCCCTGTATGGCTACACCTTC
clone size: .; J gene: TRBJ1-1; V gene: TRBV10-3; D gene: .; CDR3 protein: CATREGFDTEAFF; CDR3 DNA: TGTGCCACCCGTGAGGGATTCGACACTGAAGCTTTCTTT
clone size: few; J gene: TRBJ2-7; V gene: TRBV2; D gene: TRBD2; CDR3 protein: CASISWTSGRLKGEQYF; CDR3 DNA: TGTGCCAGCATCTCTTGGACTAGCGGGAGACTAAAGGGGGAGCAGTACTTC
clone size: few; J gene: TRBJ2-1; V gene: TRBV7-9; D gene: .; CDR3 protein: CASSLPEGNEQFF; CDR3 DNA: TGTGCCAGCAGCCTCCCCGAGGGCAATGAGCAGTTCTTC
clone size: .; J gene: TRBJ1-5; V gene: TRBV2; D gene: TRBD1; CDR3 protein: CASRGTDVNNQPQHF; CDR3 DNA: TGTGCCAGCAGGGGGACAGACGTCAACAATCAGCCCCAGCATTTT
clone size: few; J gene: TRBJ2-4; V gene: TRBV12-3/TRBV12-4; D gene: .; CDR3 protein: CASSYAENIQYF; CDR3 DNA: TGTGCCAGCAGTTACGCGGAAAACATTCAGTACTTC
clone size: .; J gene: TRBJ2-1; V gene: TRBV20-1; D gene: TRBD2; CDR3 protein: CSAPYPGGYNEQFF; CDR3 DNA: TGCAGTGCTCCTTACCCGGGAGGCTACAATGAGCAGTTCTTC
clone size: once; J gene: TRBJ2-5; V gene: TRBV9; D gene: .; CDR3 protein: CASSVWRGPQETQYF; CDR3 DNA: TGTGCCAGCAGCGTTTGGCGGGGCCCCCAAGAGACCCAGTACTTC
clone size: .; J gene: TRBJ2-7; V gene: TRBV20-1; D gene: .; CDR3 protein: CSARASSRAAYEQYF; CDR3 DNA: TGCAGTGCTAGAGCTAGTTCCAGGGCGGCCTACGAGCAGTACTTC
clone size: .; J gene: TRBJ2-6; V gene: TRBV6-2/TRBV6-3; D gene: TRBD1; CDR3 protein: CASSRDRAGANVLTF; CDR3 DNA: TGTGCCAGCAGCCGCGACAGGGCTGGGGCCAACGTCCTGACTTTC
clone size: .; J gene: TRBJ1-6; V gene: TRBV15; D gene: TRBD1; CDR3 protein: CATDRGNGNSPLHF; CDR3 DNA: TGTGCCACCGACAGGGGGAATGGAAATTCACCCCTCCACTTT
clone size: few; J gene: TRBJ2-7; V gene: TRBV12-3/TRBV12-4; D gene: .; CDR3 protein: CASSSPKVSYEQYF; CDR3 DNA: TGTGCCAGCAGTTCGCCCAAGGTATCCTACGAGCAGTACTTC
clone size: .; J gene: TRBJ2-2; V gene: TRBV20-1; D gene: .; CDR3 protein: CLPGARGELFF; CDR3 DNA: TGCTTGCCGGGAGCTAGGGGGGAGCTGTTTTTT
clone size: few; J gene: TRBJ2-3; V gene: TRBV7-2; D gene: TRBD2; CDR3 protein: CASSFTPGLPTDTQYF; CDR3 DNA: TGTGCCAGCAGCTTCACGCCGGGACTACCCACAGATACGCAGTATTTT
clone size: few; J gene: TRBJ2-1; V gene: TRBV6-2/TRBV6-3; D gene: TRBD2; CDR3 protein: CASSYISGRALEQFF; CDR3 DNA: TGTGCCAGCAGTTATATAAGCGGGAGGGCCCTTGAGCAGTTCTTC
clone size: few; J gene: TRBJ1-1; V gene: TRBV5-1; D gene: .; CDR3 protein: CASSLAIGTEAFF; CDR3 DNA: TGCGCCAGCAGCTTGGCAATTGGCACTGAAGCTTTCTTT
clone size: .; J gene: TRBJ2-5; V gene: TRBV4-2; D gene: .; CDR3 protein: CASSQDVREETQYF; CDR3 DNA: TGTGCCAGCAGCCAAGACGTTAGGGAAGAGACCCAGTACTTC
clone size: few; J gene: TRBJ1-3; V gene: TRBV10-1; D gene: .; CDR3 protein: CASSAGQYSGNTIYF; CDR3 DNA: TGCGCCAGCAGTGCCGGACAGTACTCTGGAAACACCATATATTTT
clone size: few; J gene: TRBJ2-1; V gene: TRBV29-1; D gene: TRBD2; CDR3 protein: CSVLAGGLDEQFF; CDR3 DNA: TGCAGCGTTCTAGCGGGGGGGCTCGATGAGCAGTTCTTC
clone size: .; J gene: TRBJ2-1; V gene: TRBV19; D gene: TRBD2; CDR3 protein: CASRGLAGGYNEQFF; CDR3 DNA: TGTGCCAGTAGGGGACTAGCGGGAGGCTACAATGAGCAGTTCTTC
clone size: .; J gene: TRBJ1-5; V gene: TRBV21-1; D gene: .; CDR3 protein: CASSKKIGTDRGASNQPQHF; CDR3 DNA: TGTGCCAGCAGCAAAAAAATAGGGACTGACAGGGGAGCTAGCAATCAGCCCCAGCATTTT
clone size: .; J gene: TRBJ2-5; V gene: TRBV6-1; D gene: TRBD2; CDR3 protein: CASSGGAGALQETQYF; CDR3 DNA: TGTGCCAGCAGTGGCGGGGCGGGAGCCCTTCAAGAGACCCAGTACTTC
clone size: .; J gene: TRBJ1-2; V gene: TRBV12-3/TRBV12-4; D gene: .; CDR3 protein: CASSPGALGYGYTF; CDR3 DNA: TGTGCCAGCAGTCCCGGGGCCCTGGGATATGGCTACACCTTC
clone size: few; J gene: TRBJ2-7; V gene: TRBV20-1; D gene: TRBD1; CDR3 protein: CSAERPGQGTYEQYF; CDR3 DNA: TGCAGTGCTGAGAGACCGGGACAGGGAACCTACGAGCAGTACTTC
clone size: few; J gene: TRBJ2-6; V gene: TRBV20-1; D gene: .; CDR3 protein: CSAPVNSGANVLTF; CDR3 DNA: TGCAGTGCGCCCGTAAATTCTGGGGCCAACGTCCTGACTTTC
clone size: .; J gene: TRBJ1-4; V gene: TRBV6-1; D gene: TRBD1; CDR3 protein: CASAPTGGRSVEKLFF; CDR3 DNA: TGTGCCAGCGCGCCGACAGGGGGCAGATCCGTTGAAAAACTGTTTTTT
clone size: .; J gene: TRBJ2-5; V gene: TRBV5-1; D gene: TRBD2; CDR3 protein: CASSLSGSGEETQYF; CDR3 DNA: TGCGCCAGCAGCCTGAGCGGGAGTGGGGAAGAGACCCAGTACTTC
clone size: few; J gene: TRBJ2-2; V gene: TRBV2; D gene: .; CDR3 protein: CASSEEAPVNTGELFF; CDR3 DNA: TGTGCCAGCAGTGAAGAAGCCCCCGTAAACACCGGGGAGCTGTTTTTT
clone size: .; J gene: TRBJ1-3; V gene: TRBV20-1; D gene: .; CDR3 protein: CSASQVDGLGNTIYF; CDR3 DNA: TGCAGTGCTAGTCAGGTTGACGGGCTCGGAAACACCATATATTTT
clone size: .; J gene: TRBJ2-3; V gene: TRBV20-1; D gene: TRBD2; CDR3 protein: CSASFSGGARDTQYF; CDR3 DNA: TGCAGTGCTAGTTTTAGCGGGGGGGCCAGAGATACGCAGTATTTT
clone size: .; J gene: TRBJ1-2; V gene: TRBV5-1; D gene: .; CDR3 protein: CASSLRDSGNYGYTF; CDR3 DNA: TGCGCCAGCAGCCTGCGGGATAGTGGTAACTATGGCTACACCTTC
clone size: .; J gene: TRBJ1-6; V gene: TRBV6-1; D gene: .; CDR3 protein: CASSMGKIRSPLHF; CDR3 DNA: TGTGCCAGCAGTATGGGGAAGATACGCTCACCCCTCCACTTT
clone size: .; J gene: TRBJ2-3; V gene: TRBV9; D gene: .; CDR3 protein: CASSSKGLGDTQYF; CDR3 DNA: TGTGCCAGCAGCTCTAAGGGCCTGGGGGATACGCAGTATTTT
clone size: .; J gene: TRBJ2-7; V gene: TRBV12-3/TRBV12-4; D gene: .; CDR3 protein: CASSRNEGDEQYF; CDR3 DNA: TGTGCCAGCAGCAGGAACGAAGGCGACGAGCAGTACTTC
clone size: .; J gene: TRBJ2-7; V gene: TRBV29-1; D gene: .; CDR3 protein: CSATGTRAKWGSYEQYF; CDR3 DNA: TGCAGCGCTACGGGAACAAGGGCTAAGTGGGGCTCCTACGAGCAGTACTTC
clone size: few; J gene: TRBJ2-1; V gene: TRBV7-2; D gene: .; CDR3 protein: CASSLGPATYNEQFF; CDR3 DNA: TGTGCCAGCAGCTTAGGGCCTGCCACCTACAATGAGCAGTTCTTC
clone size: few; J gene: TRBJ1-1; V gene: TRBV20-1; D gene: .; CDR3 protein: CSASQLGNTEAFF; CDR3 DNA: TGCAGTGCTTCCCAATTGGGGAACACTGAAGCTTTCTTT
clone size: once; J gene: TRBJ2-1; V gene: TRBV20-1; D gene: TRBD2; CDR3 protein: CSAPIAGATYNEQFF; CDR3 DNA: TGCAGTGCCCCAATAGCGGGAGCAACCTACAATGAGCAGTTCTTC
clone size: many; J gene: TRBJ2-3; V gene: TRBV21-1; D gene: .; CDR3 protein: CASSKLGGRGTDTQYF; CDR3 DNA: TGTGCCAGCAGCAAACTAGGCGGGAGGGGAACAGATACGCAGTATTTT
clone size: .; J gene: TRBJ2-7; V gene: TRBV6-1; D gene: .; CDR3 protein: CASSKATGFEQYF; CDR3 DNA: TGTGCCAGCAGTAAAGCTACAGGGTTCGAGCAGTACTTC
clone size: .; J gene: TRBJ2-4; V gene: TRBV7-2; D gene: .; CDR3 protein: CASSLVNNPNIQYF; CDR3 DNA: TGTGCCAGCAGCTTAGTCAACAACCCAAACATTCAGTACTTC
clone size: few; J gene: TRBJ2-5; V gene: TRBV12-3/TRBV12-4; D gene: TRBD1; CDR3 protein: CASRFGQGAMKTQYF; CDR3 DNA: TGTGCCAGCAGGTTTGGACAGGGGGCCATGAAGACCCAGTACTTC
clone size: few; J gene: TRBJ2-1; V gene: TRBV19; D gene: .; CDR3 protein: CAGGPGSYNEQFF; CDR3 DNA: TGTGCGGGCGGACCGGGATCCTACAATGAGCAGTTCTTC
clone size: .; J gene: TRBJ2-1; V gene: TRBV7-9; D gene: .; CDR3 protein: CASSLEAGDNEQFF; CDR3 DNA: TGTGCCAGCAGCTTAGAAGCAGGGGACAATGAGCAGTTCTTC
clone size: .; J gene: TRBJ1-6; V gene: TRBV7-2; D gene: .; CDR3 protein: CASSLVGTRNSPLHF; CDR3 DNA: TGTGCCAGCAGCTTAGTAGGGACAAGGAATTCACCCCTCCACTTT
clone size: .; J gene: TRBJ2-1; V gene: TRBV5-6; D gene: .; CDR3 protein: CASSAAGWGEQFF; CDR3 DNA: TGTGCCAGCAGCGCGGCGGGCTGGGGGGAGCAGTTCTTC
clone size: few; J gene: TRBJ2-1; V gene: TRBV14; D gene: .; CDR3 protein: CASSHKTSYNEQFF; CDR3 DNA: TGTGCCAGCAGCCATAAAACCTCCTACAATGAGCAGTTCTTC
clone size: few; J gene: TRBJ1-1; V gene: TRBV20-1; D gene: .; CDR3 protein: CSASLGDTEAFF; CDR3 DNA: TGCAGTGCTAGCCTAGGAGACACTGAAGCTTTCTTT
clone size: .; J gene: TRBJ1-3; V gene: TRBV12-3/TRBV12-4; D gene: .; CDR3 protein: CASSLAGQGQRNTIYF; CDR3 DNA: TGTGCCAGCAGTTTGGCCGGCCAGGGGCAAAGAAACACCATATATTTT
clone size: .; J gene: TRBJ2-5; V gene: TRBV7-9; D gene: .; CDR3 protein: CASSHWTWRGQETQYF; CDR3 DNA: TGTGCCAGCAGCCATTGGACTTGGAGGGGGCAAGAGACCCAGTACTTC
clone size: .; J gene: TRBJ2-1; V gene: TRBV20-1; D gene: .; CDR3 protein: CSALDRTYNEQFF; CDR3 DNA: TGCAGTGCTCTCGACAGGACCTACAATGAGCAGTTCTTC
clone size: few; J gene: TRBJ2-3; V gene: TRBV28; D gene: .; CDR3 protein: CASSFGATRTDTQYF; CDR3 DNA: TGTGCCAGCAGTTTCGGAGCAACCCGCACAGATACGCAGTATTTT
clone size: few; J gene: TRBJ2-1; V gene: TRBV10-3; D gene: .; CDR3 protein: CAISDMGYNEQFF; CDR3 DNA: TGTGCCATCAGTGATATGGGGTACAATGAGCAGTTCTTC
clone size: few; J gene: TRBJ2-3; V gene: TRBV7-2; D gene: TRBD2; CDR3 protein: CASRPAGGTDTQYF; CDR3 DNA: TGTGCCAGCAGGCCCGCGGGAGGGACAGATACGCAGTATTTT
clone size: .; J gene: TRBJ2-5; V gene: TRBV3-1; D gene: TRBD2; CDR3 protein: CASSQEAGVSRTQYF; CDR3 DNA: TGTGCCAGCAGCCAAGAAGCGGGGGTGTCCCGGACCCAGTACTTC